A selection of T cell receptor beta chains follows, all from one sample in a study of blood T cell repertoires in COVID-19. Profiling relied on immunoSEQ multiplex PCR, and the TCRdb table lists in-frame clones only, not all of them. The repertoire has some 380,000 clones, nearly 90% of them found once; the top ten carry roughly 2%. Sequences were obtained from PBMCs or T cells enriched from blood (not recorded which). Receptors originate from a woman aged 40 to 50 with acute COVID-19. Both conserved end residues are trimmed from each CDR3. Fields, in order: J gene, V gene, CDR3 protein.

TRBJ2-7 TRBV6-5 ASSYSAPSYEQY
TRBJ2-7 TRBV5-1 ASSSYRGRDEEQY
TRBJ1-2 TRBV19 ASSVTGTHYGYT
TRBJ1-4 TRBV15 ATSRDQTGGVHTTNEKLF
TRBJ2-7 TRBV5-6 ASSPGQGAYEQY
TRBJ2-1 TRBV7-6 ASSSTGYNEQF
TRBJ1-1 TRBV7-9 ASSPVPGTGNTEAF
TRBJ1-5 TRBV2 APSWGVDQPQH
TRBJ2-3 TRBV6-6 ASSLSGDTQY
TRBJ1-5 TRBV19 ASSADSWYQPQH
TRBJ1-6 TRBV30 AWKGQGWSPLH
TRBJ1-1 TRBV3-1/TRBV3-2 ASSQSNRQNTEAF
TRBJ1-2 TRBV5-1 ASSWDTYYGYT
TRBJ1-2 TRBV5-4 ASSFTGAQAGYT
TRBJ1-2 TRBV3-1/TRBV3-2 ASSQDAGRAYGYT
TRBJ1-1 TRBV27 ASSPGQLTEAF
TRBJ2-2 TRBV2 ASSSSGLTGELF
TRBJ1-3 TRBV28 ASSLLSSGNTIY
TRBJ1-4 TRBV30 ASRTGANEKLF
TRBJ2-1 TRBV3-1/TRBV3-2 ASSQLLASYNEQF
TRBJ2-2 TRBV5-1 ASSLFLGGVGSPTGELF
TRBJ2-1 TRBV21-1 ASSLFRASGGVYNEQF
TRBJ2-7 TRBV11-2 ASSPNWRFEQY
TRBJ2-2 TRBV5-4 ASSLLTGGTGELF
TRBJ2-5 TRBV3-1/TRBV3-2 ASSQEGAGGQTQY
TRBJ1-2 TRBV5-1 ASSFGTGQFYGYT
TRBJ2-5 TRBV20-1 SANSEETQY
TRBJ2-3 TRBV11-3 ASSPQGGTDTQY
TRBJ2-3 TRBV9 ASSATGGVSTDTQY
TRBJ2-7 TRBV2 ASSPAGIHEQY
TRBJ1-1 TRBV7-9 ASSLGGAEAF
TRBJ1-1 TRBV7-9 ASTLYENTEAF
TRBJ1-6 TRBV2 ASSLTGDYNSPLH
TRBJ1-2 TRBV28 ASSAMTGVSYGYT
TRBJ1-2 TRBV5-6 ASSLDPKLRGYT
TRBJ2-2 TRBV5-1 ASSFGQGNTGELF
TRBJ1-1 TRBV29-1 SVETGQTEAF
TRBJ2-1 TRBV7-6 ASSSWTEKYNEQF
TRBJ1-6 TRBV5-1 ASSLTAIESPLH
TRBJ2-4 TRBV19 ASSVDREDIQY
TRBJ2-1 TRBV25-1 ASSERGLAGATYNEQF
TRBJ1-1 TRBV15 ATSRDFRTNTEAF
TRBJ1-1 TRBV21-1 ASSPSLGRREAF
TRBJ2-7 TRBV7-6 ASSLGPSGGFYEQY
TRBJ1-1 TRBV6-5 ASSYSRPLNTEAF
TRBJ2-3 TRBV5-1 ASRQSGGRTDTQY
TRBJ1-3 TRBV2 ASPDSSSGNTIY
TRBJ1-2 TRBV6-2/TRBV6-3 ASSYSKDRGDYGYT